This T cell receptor (beta chain) appears in the sequencing data of a study of CD8 T cells in ankylosing spondylitis. Study conclusions and caveats: The study identified a TCR beta motif of several highly homologous variants that appeared characteristic of ankylosing spondylitis blood.

At least ten counts were recorded for this clonotype. Antigen unknown. CDR3 length: 15 residues. Germline CDR1 is SGHTA and CDR2 is FQGNSA. Trimming pared 1 base from V and 10 bases from J, leaving 18 bases between. One entry per CDR3 protein results from TCRdb running MiXCR on the 5' RACE reads. Among 750,000 to 850,000 distinct CDR3 sequences listed, roughly 12% were seen once. Sequenced material: blood, either unsorted or a sorted T cell fraction (not recorded which). The chain is built from TRBV7-2 and TRBJ2-3; D possibly matches TRBD1 or TRBD2 (5 bases each). This TCR came from a male donor with ankylosing spondylitis. CDR3 residues: CASSLGWDQALSQYF. Here the CDR3 DNA reads TGTGCCAGCAGCTTAGGTTGGGACCAAGCCCTCTCGCAGTATTTT.